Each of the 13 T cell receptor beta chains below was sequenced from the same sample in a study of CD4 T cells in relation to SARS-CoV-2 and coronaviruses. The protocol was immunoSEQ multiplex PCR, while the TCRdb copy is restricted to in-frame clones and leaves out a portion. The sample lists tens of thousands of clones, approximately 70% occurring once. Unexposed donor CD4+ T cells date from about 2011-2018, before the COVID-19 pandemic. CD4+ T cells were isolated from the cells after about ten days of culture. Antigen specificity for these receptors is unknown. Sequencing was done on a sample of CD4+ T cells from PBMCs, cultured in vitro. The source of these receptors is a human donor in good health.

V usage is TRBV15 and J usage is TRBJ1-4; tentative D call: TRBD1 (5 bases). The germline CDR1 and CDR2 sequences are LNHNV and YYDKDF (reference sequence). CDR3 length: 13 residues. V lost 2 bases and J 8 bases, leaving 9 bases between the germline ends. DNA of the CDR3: TGTGCCACCAGCAGATGGGGGGGGGAAAAACTGTTTTTT. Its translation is CATSRWGGEKLFF.

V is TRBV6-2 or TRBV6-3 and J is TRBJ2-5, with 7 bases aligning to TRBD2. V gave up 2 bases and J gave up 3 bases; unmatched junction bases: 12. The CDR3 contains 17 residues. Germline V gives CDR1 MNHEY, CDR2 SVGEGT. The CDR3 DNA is TGTGCCAGCAGTTACCCCCAGCGGGGCCGGAAGAAAGAGACCCAGTACTTC. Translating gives CASSYPQRGRKKETQYF.

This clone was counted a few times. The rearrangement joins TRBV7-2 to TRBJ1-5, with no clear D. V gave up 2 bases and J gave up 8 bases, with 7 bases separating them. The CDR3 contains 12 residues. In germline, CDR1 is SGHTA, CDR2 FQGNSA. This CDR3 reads CASSLQREPQHF. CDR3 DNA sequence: TGTGCCAGCAGCTTACAAAGGGAGCCCCAGCATTTT.

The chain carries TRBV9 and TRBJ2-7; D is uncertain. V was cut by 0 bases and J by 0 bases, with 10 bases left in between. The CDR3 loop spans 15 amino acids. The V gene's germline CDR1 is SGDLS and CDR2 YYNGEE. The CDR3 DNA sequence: TGTGCCAGCAGCGTAGGAGACACGAGCTCCTACGAGCAGTACTTC. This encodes CASSVGDTSSYEQYF.

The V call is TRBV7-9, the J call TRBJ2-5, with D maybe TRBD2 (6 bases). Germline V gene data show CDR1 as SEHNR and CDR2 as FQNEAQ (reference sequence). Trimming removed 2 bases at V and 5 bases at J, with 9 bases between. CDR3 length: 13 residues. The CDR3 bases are TGTGCCAGCAGCTTAAACAGCGGGGAGACCCAGTACTTC. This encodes CASSLNSGETQYF.

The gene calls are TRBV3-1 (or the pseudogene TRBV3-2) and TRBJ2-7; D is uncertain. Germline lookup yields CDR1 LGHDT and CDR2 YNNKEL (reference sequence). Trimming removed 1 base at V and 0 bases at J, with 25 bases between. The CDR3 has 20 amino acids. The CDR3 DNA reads TGTGCCAGCAGCCAAGTTTGTCGAGCTCACACAGTAAACGGCTCCTACGAGCAGTACTTC. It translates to CASSQVCRAHTVNGSYEQYF.

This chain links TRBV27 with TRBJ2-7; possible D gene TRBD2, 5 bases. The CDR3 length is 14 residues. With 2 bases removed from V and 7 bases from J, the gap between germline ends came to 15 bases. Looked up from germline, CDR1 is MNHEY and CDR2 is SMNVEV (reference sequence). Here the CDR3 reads CASSLTSQPGEQYF. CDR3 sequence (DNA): TGTGCCAGCAGTTTAACCAGCCAACCGGGAGAGCAGTACTTC.

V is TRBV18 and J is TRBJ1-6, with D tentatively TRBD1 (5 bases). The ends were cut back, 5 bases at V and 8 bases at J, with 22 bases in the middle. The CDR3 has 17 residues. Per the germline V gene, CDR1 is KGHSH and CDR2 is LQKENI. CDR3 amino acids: CASSSGGDRGAYSPLHF. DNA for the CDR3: TGTGCCAGCTCATCAGGCGGGGACCGTGGGGCCTATTCACCCCTCCACTTT.

CDR3 sequence (DNA): TGTGCCAGCAGCTTAGAGGGACTAGCGGGAGCATTCGCCCGGGAGTTCTTC. It yields the protein CASSLEGLAGAFAREFF. V is TRBV7-2 and J is TRBJ2-1; 14 bases are a match to TRBD2. The CDR3 consists of 17 residues. Trimming at V came to 1 base and at J to 14 bases, leaving 13 bases not matched to a gene. Germline loops: CDR1 SGHTA, CDR2 FQGNSA.

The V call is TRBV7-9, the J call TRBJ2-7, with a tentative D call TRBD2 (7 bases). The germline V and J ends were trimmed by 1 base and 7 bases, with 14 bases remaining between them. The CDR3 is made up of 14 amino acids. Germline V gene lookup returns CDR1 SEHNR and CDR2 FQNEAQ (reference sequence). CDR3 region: CASSLVGGAEEQYF. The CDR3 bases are TGTGCCAGCAGCTTAGTTGGGGGGGCGGAGGAGCAGTACTTC. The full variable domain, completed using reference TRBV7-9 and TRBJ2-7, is DTGVSQNPRHKITKRGQNVTFRCDPISEHNRLYWYRQTLGQGPEFLTYFQNEAQLEKSRLLSDRFSAERPKGSFSTLEIQRTEQGDSAMYLCASSLVGGAEEQYFGPGTRLTVT.

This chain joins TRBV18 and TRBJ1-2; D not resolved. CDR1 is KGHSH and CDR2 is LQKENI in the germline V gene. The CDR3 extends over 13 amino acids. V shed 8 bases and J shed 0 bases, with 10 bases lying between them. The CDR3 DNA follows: TGTGCCAGCCAGTTACAACCTAACTATGGCTACACCTTC. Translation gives CASQLQPNYGYTF.

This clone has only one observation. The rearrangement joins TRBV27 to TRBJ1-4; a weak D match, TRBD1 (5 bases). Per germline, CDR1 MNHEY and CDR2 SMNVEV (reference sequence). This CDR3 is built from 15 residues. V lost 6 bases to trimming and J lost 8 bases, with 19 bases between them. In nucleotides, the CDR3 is TGTGCCAGCAGCCAAAGGCAGGGATTTGAGGAAAAACTGTTTTTT. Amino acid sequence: CASSQRQGFEEKLFF.

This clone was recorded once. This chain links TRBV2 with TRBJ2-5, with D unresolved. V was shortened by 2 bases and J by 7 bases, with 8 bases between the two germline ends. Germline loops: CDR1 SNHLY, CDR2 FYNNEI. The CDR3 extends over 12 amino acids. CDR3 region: CASSESEGTQYF. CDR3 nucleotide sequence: TGTGCCAGCAGTGAATCAGAAGGGACCCAGTACTTC.